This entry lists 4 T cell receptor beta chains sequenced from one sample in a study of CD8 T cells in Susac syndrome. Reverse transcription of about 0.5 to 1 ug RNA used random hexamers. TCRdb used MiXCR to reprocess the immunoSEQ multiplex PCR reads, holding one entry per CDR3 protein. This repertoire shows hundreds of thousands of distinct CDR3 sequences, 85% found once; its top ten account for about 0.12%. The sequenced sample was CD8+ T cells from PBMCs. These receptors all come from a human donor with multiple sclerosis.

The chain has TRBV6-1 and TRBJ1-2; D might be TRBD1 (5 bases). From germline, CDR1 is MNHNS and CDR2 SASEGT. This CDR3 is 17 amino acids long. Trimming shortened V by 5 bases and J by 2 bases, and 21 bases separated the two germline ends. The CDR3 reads CASSPPGRRNSNYGYTF. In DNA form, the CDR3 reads TGTGCCAGCAGTCCTCCGGGACGGAGGAATTCCAACTATGGCTACACCTTC.

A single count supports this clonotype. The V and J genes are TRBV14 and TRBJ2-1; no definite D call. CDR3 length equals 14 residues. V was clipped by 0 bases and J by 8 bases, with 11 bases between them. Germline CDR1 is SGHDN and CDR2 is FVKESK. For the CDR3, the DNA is TGTGCCAGCAGCCAAGAAGGCGGATTCCATGAGCAGTTCTTC. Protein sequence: CASSQEGGFHEQFF.

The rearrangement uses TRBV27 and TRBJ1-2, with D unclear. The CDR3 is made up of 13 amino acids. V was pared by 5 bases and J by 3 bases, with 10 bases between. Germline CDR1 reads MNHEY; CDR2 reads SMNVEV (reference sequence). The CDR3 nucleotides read TGTGCCAGCAGTGTCTATAGTGACTATGGCTACACCTTC. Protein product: CASSVYSDYGYTF.

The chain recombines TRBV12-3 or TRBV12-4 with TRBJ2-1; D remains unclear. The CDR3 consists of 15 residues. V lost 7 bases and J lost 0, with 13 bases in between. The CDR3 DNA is TGTGCCAGCACCAGAAACAAGAACTCCTACAATGAGCAGTTCTTC. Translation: CASTRNKNSYNEQFF.